One and the same sample provided the 30 T cell receptor beta chains below, sequenced in a study of T-cell memory formation after mild COVID-19. TCRdb recomputed calls from the 5' RACE reads with MiXCR, one row per CDR3 protein. The data hold around 250,000 distinct CDR3 sequences, with over 15% observed a single time. The sequencing sample was made of PBMCs or a T cell subset sorted from them (not recorded which). These receptors originate from a man between 18 and 35 years old who had mild COVID-19 (a few samples of this study predate the infection). Cell type and time point are not known.

The chain is built from TRBV7-9 and TRBJ1-5, with 7 bases identical to TRBD1. There are 15 residues in the CDR3. Germline values: CDR1 SEHNR, CDR2 FQNEAQ (reference sequence). Losses at the gene ends were 4 bases for V and 4 bases for J; bases not matched to a gene: 7. The DNA for the CDR3 is TGTGCCAGCAGCTCCTCGGACAGGAATAATCAGCCCCAGCATTTT. The encoded protein is CASSSSDRNNQPQHF.

J is TRBJ1-1 and V is TRBV2, with TRBD1 identical over 9 bases. Germline CDR1 and CDR2: SNHLY and FYNNEI. CDR3 length equals 15 residues. Germline trimming cut 2 bases from V and 0 bases from J; bases unmatched to any gene: 1. CDR3 protein: CASSERTGVNTEAFF. CDR3 bases: TGTGCCAGCAGTGAACGGACAGGGGTGAACACTGAAGCTTTCTTT.

The CDR3 nucleotides are TGTGCCAGCAGTCCCGGTTGGATGCTCGATGGCTACACCTTC. Translated: CASSPGWMLDGYTF. The chain recombines TRBV27 with TRBJ1-2; no definite D call. V lost 5 bases, J lost 6 bases, and 16 bases lay in between. CDR3 length equals 14 residues. In germline, CDR1 is MNHEY, CDR2 SMNVEV (reference sequence).

This clonotype was detected a few times. The chain joins TRBV18 to TRBJ1-5; 12 nucleotides align to TRBD1. After removal of 3 bases from V and 5 bases from J, the junction contained 5 bases not matched to a gene. CDR3 size: 16 residues. Germline CDR1 and CDR2: KGHSH and LQKENI. The CDR3 nucleotides read TGTGCCAGCTCACCTGGGACAGGGGGCTTGCATCAGCCCCAGCATTTT. Its translation is CASSPGTGGLHQPQHF.

The V and J genes are TRBV20-1 and TRBJ1-2; no definite D call. The CDR3 has 11 amino acids. The germline V gene encodes CDR1 DFQATT and CDR2 SNEGSKA (reference sequence). V was pared by 6 bases and J by 5 bases, with 10 bases between. The CDR3 is CSAQGGYGYTF. For the CDR3, the DNA is TGCAGTGCCCAAGGAGGGTATGGCTACACCTTC.

This clonotype was seen ten or more times. The genes are TRBV6-5 and TRBJ2-3, with a possible D match to TRBD2 (6 bases). Trimming cost V 3 bases and J 3 bases, with 13 bases left between them. Germline CDR1 MNHEY, CDR2 SVGAGI. There are 15 residues in the CDR3. CDR3 DNA: TGTGCCAGCAGTTATTGGGCGGGGCCAACAGATACGCAGTATTTT. Translated, it gives CASSYWAGPTDTQYF.

V and J are TRBV25-1 and TRBJ1-2, with 7 bases fitting TRBD1. Trimming took 5 bases from V and 1 from J; bases not matched to a gene: 13. The CDR3 totals 17 residues. Per germline, CDR1 MGHDK and CDR2 SYGVNS. The CDR3 DNA reads as TGTGCCAGCAGTAACCCCCGGACAGGACAGAATAACTATGGCTACACCTTC. It translates to CASSNPRTGQNNYGYTF.

The CDR3 sequence is CASSLFTGGTGELFF. CDR3 coding DNA: TGTGCCAGCAGTTTATTTACGGGGGGCACCGGGGAGCTGTTTTTT. The rearrangement links TRBV28 to TRBJ2-2; TRBD2 matches at 7 bases. The CDR3 has 15 amino acids. With V trimmed by 1 base and J by 4 bases, 3 bases remained unmatched. Germline loops: CDR1 MDHEN, CDR2 SYDVKM.

This clonotype has only a few counts. The chain couples TRBV14 to TRBJ2-7; 7 bases fit TRBD1. The germline CDR1 and CDR2 sequences are SGHDN and FVKESK. V lost 4 bases to trimming and J lost 2 bases; unmatched junction nucleotides: 8. The CDR3 is 15 amino acids. The CDR3 here is CASSPLGQGAYEQYF. In DNA, the CDR3 is TGTGCCAGCAGCCCCCTAGGGCAGGGGGCCTACGAGCAGTACTTC.

This clonotype was recorded at least ten times. The V call is TRBV9, the J call TRBJ2-3; tentatively, D is TRBD2 (6 bases). Trimming removed 3 bases at V and 6 bases at J, with 8 bases between. CDR3 length: 12 residues. Per germline, CDR1 SGDLS and CDR2 YYNGEE. The CDR3: CASSEGGDTQYF. DNA for the CDR3: TGTGCCAGCAGCGAAGGAGGGGATACGCAGTATTTT.

This clonotype has just a few counts. This chain connects TRBV9 to TRBJ2-2, with TRBD2 matching over 10 bases. From germline, CDR1 is SGDLS and CDR2 YYNGEE. The CDR3 spans 16 residues. V was clipped by 2 bases and J by 7 bases; unmatched bases: 8. CDR3 sequence: CASSVTGTSAFGELFF. CDR3 coding DNA: TGTGCCAGCAGCGTCACCGGGACTAGCGCCTTCGGGGAGCTGTTTTTT.

The rearrangement links TRBV4-3 to TRBJ1-5; no firm D call. The CDR3 runs to 15 residues. The V and J ends lost 6 bases and 4 bases respectively, with 16 bases between them. Germline V gives CDR1 LGHNA, CDR2 YSLEER. CDR3 DNA: TGCGCCAGCAGTAGTCTTCTCAGCGCTAATCAGCCCCAGCATTTT. Translating gives CASSSLLSANQPQHF.

The rearrangement joins TRBV12-3 or TRBV12-4 to TRBJ2-3; 7 bases are a match to TRBD2. Trimming cost V 10 bases and J 2 bases; bases outside gene matches: 9. The CDR3 covers 14 residues. The CDR3 DNA follows: TGTGCCATCAGGAAAGGGAGGGACACAGATACGCAGTATTTT. Amino acid sequence: CAIRKGRDTDTQYF.

This clonotype appeared a few times. J is TRBJ2-3 and V is TRBV6-1; TRBD2 matches 9 bases. The CDR3 is 16 residues long. Germline CDR1 MNHNS, CDR2 SASEGT. J gave up 4 bases and V 3 bases, and 8 bases lay outside the gene matches. CDR3 nucleotides: TGTGCCAGCAGTGAGGCGGGGGGGGCCCTGCCAGATACGCAGTATTTT. Amino acid sequence: CASSEAGGALPDTQYF.

This rearrangement joins TRBV7-3 to TRBJ2-3; D gene uncertain. V dropped 3 bases and J dropped 4 bases, with 11 bases sitting between them. CDR3 length: 14 amino acids. The V gene's germline CDR1 is SGHTA and CDR2 FQGTGA. For the CDR3, the DNA is TGTGCCAGCAGCTTCGGTAGCACGGCAGATACGCAGTATTTT. Translated: CASSFGSTADTQYF.

The sample holds a few counts of this clonotype. The J gene is TRBJ2-7, the V gene TRBV4-1; tentative D call: TRBD1 (5 bases). The V gene lost 0 bases and the J gene lost 6 bases, with 9 bases spanning the gap. Looked up from germline, CDR1 is MGHRA and CDR2 is YSYEKL. This CDR3 comprises 13 residues. CDR3 bases: TGCGCCAGCAGCCAAGATTCGCAGGGCGAGCAGTACGTC. Encoded protein: CASSQDSQGEQYV.

The V and J genes are TRBV6-6 and TRBJ2-2; D is ambiguous. This CDR3 contains 14 residues. Germline CDR1 is MNHNY and CDR2 is SVGAGI (reference sequence). With 7 bases removed from V and 1 base from J, the gap between germline ends came to 10 bases. The CDR3: CASNLAGNTGELFF. The DNA for the CDR3 is TGTGCCAGCAATCTCGCCGGGAACACCGGGGAGCTGTTTTTT.

The V gene is TRBV6-5, the J gene TRBJ2-5; TRBD2 aligns across 9 bases. The CDR3 has 13 residues. Trimming took 10 bases from V and 5 from J; bases not matched to a gene: 8. Germline CDR1 reads MNHEY; CDR2 reads SVGAGI. The CDR3 is CATGTSWGETQYF. CDR3 bases: TGTGCCACCGGGACTAGCTGGGGGGAGACCCAGTACTTC.

The chain recombines TRBV15 with TRBJ1-4; maybe TRBD1 (5 bases). The CDR3 has 12 amino acids. Germline V CDR1 and CDR2: LNHNV, YYDKDF (reference sequence). V dropped 8 bases and J dropped 8 bases, with 12 bases sitting between them. The CDR3 DNA reads TGTGCCACCGGCAAAGGGGAAGAAAAACTGTTTTTT. Translating it yields CATGKGEEKLFF.

This chain uses TRBV10-3 with TRBJ2-3; D may be TRBD2 (6 bases). CDR1 and CDR2 (germline): ENHRY, SYGVKD. This CDR3 contains 19 residues. V was clipped by 7 bases and J by 0 bases, with 26 bases between them. Written as DNA, the CDR3 is TGTGCCATCAAGGCTCGGGACTCTGGGGCCATTACTAGCACAGATACGCAGTATTTT. Translation: CAIKARDSGAITSTDTQYF.

The V gene is TRBV27, the J gene TRBJ1-6, with D unclear. Germline V lookup: CDR1 MNHEY, CDR2 SMNVEV (reference sequence). The CDR3 contains 10 residues. V gave up 8 bases and J gave up 10 bases, with 6 bases separating them. The CDR3 bases are TGTGCCAGCGGTTCATCACCCCTCCACTTT. It yields the protein CASGSSPLHF.

This clonotype was picked up a small number of times. The rearrangement links TRBV20-1 to TRBJ2-5, with 13 positions matching TRBD2. The germline CDR1 and CDR2 sequences are DFQATT and SNEGSKA (reference sequence). V trimming: 2 bases; J trimming: 5 bases; junction bases outside the gene matches: 11. CDR3 size: 17 residues. CDR3 sequence: CSARRLAGGHPVETQYF. The CDR3 DNA is TGCAGTGCTAGACGACTAGCGGGGGGCCATCCCGTGGAGACCCAGTACTTC.

A few counts support this clonotype. V gene TRBV5-1 combines with J gene TRBJ2-5; D remains unclear. Germline CDR1 is SGHRS and CDR2 is YFSETQ. Trimming removed 4 bases at V and 4 bases at J, with 11 bases between. The CDR3 is 13 residues long. The CDR3: CASSPVAPETQYF. The CDR3 DNA is TGCGCCAGCAGCCCCGTGGCGCCAGAGACCCAGTACTTC.

This sequence joins TRBV5-1 and TRBJ1-1; 11 bases match TRBD1. The CDR3 is 15 amino acids. Trimming took 5 bases from V and 1 from J; bases not matched to a gene: 4. Germline assignment: CDR1 SGHRS and CDR2 YFSETQ. CDR3 sequence: CASRGTGGTNTEAFF. Here the CDR3 DNA reads TGCGCCAGCAGGGGGACAGGGGGGACGAACACTGAAGCTTTCTTT.

V gene TRBV5-1 combines with J gene TRBJ1-1, with a possible D match to TRBD1 (5 bases). The V and J ends lost 4 bases and 6 bases respectively, with 22 bases between them. The CDR3 contains 16 residues. The V gene's germline CDR1 is SGHRS and CDR2 YFSETQ. Here the CDR3 reads CASSVTFAMGTAEAFF. The CDR3 coding sequence is TGCGCCAGCAGCGTTACGTTTGCAATGGGGACGGCTGAAGCTTTCTTT.

V is TRBV29-1 and J is TRBJ1-5; 10 bases are a match to TRBD1. The CDR3 runs 16 residues. Germline V gene lookup returns CDR1 SQVTM and CDR2 ANQGSEA. V shed 8 bases and J 0 bases; nucleotides not matched to a gene: 10. CDR3 nucleotide sequence: TGCAGCCCTGGACAGGGGGAATGCTATAGCAATCAGCCCCAGCATTTT. This encodes CSPGQGECYSNQPQHF.

This sequence joins TRBV15 and TRBJ1-1; unclear D gene. This CDR3 spans 13 amino acids. Deletions cut 7 bases from V and 0 bases from J, with 9 bases between. From germline, CDR1 is LNHNV and CDR2 YYDKDF (reference sequence). CDR3 amino acids: CATTRDLNTEAFF. DNA of the CDR3: TGTGCCACCACGCGTGACTTGAACACTGAAGCTTTCTTT.

The chain links TRBV6-1 to TRBJ2-3; perhaps TRBD1 as D (5 bases). V lost 0 bases to trimming and J lost 4 bases, with 5 bases between them. Germline-derived CDR1 and CDR2 are MNHNS and SASEGT. The CDR3 spans 13 residues. The CDR3 protein is CASSEAGPDTQYF. The CDR3 bases are TGTGCCAGCAGTGAAGCGGGGCCAGATACGCAGTATTTT.

This chain links TRBV18 with TRBJ1-1, with D possibly matching TRBD1 (6 bases). Germline V CDR1 and CDR2: KGHSH, LQKENI. V gave up 3 bases and J gave up 0 bases, with 14 bases separating them. The CDR3 has 16 amino acids. The CDR3 sequence is CASSPPPRGMNTEAFF. The CDR3 region has the DNA TGTGCCAGCTCACCTCCTCCCAGGGGAATGAACACTGAAGCTTTCTTT.

This clonotype was seen a handful of times. J is TRBJ1-5 and V is TRBV12-3 or TRBV12-4; the D is unclear. V gave up 3 bases and J gave up 3 bases, with 9 bases separating them. This CDR3 has 14 residues. The CDR3, as DNA: TGTGCCAGCAGTTTGGACGGCTTCAATCAGCCCCAGCATTTT. Its translation is CASSLDGFNQPQHF.